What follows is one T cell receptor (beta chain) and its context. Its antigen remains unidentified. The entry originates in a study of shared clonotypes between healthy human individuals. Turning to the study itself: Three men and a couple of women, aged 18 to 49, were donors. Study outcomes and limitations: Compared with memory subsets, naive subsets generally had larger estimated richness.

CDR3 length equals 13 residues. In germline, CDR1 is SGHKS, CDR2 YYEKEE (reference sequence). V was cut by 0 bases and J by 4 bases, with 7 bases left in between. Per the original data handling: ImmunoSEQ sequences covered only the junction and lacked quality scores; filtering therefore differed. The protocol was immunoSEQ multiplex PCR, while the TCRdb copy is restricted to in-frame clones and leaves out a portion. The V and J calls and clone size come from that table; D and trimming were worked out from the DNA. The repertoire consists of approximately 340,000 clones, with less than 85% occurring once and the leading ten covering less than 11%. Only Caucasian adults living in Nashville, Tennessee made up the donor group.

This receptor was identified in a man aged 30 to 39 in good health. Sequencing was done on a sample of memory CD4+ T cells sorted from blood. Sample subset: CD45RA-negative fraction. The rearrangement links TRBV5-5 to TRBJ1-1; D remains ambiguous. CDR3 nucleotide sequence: TGTGCCAGCAGCTTGGAGCCCCGCACTGAAGCTTTCTTT. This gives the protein CASSLEPRTEAFF.